Listed below are T cell receptor beta chains from one sample, sequenced in a study of T-cell memory formation after mild COVID-19. MiXCR, applied by TCRdb to the 5' RACE reads, yields one record per CDR3 protein. The sample yields more than 150,000 distinct CDR3 sequences, 20% to 25% seen once. The sequencing input was PBMCs or a T cell subset sorted from them (not recorded which). The source is an adult woman who had mild COVID-19 (a few samples of this study predate the infection). Cell type and time point are not known. The conserved cysteine and the conserved F or W are not part of the CDR3 here. A D gene is named only where the DNA matches it firmly.

J gene	V gene	D gene	CDR3 protein
TRBJ2-1	TRBV7-2	.	ASSLLSSYNEQF
TRBJ1-1	TRBV6-4	TRBD1	ASRWTGGTEAF
TRBJ1-1	TRBV23-1	TRBD1	ASSQGTANTEAF
TRBJ2-1	TRBV12-3/TRBV12-4	.	ASNAGLGYNEQF
TRBJ1-2	TRBV24-1	.	ATSAAGHRGYT
TRBJ2-2	TRBV15	.	ATSRNRDQYTGELF
TRBJ2-7	TRBV5-6	.	ASSLGRGFDEQY
TRBJ1-1	TRBV2	.	ASSNGPGNTEAF
TRBJ2-1	TRBV2	TRBD2	ASSEGLAGVYEQF
TRBJ2-5	TRBV9	.	ASSVGGSETQY
TRBJ2-1	TRBV7-9	.	ASSLVLTDEQF
TRBJ2-1	TRBV7-9	TRBD1	ASSLGTGASYNEQF
TRBJ1-2	TRBV2	.	ASSDAGHGGYT
TRBJ2-2	TRBV5-1	.	ASSSWGGPDTGELF
TRBJ2-1	TRBV10-3	TRBD2	AIRDGIAGNEQF
TRBJ2-3	TRBV6-5	.	ASRAGGDTQY
TRBJ1-2	TRBV7-9	TRBD1	ASSLAMDRGHGGYT
TRBJ1-2	TRBV4-1	.	ASSQLYRKFGGYT
TRBJ1-1	TRBV4-1	.	ASSGRHVSLIMNTEAF
TRBJ2-1	TRBV5-4	TRBD1	ASSAPGQEHNEQF
TRBJ2-7	TRBV6-6	TRBD2	ASSGLAYEQY
TRBJ2-5	TRBV7-2	.	ASSSFRGGETQY
TRBJ2-5	TRBV27	TRBD1	ASSGTGGSLIPQETQY
TRBJ2-2	TRBV7-8	TRBD2	ASSLAGLAGVSNTGELF
TRBJ1-1	TRBV7-9	.	ASSLERGTEAF
TRBJ2-7	TRBV3-1	.	ASSQDGGSDYEQY
TRBJ2-1	TRBV15	TRBD1	ATSRDQAGGDNEQF
TRBJ2-7	TRBV3-1	.	ASSLTGVSYEQY
TRBJ1-1	TRBV15	.	ATSGGAATEAF
TRBJ2-7	TRBV5-6	.	ASSLEEDEQY
TRBJ2-3	TRBV12-3/TRBV12-4	TRBD1	ASSLSTGNARTDTQY
TRBJ1-1	TRBV5-6	.	ASRIDMNTEAF
TRBJ1-1	TRBV5-1	.	ASSLFENTEAF
TRBJ1-1	TRBV10-3	TRBD1	AISEGRGLNTEAF
TRBJ2-7	TRBV7-8	.	ASEDGRREQY
TRBJ2-7	TRBV6-5	.	ASSYRPLRSGGLEQY
TRBJ1-1	TRBV29-1	.	SVAREEGGLEDTEAF
TRBJ2-1	TRBV10-3	.	AISERVNEQF
TRBJ2-7	TRBV4-2	.	ASSQDTVEQY
TRBJ2-7	TRBV7-9	TRBD2	ATEGLAEAGSYEQY
TRBJ1-2	TRBV7-9	.	ASSPNTGWGYT
TRBJ1-2	TRBV7-9	.	ASTLDRDYGYT
TRBJ1-4	TRBV10-3	.	AISGEGLSEKLF
TRBJ1-1	TRBV5-6	TRBD1	ASSHGQGRTEAF
TRBJ2-7	TRBV11-2	.	ASSLEQGPLYEQY
TRBJ1-2	TRBV29-1	TRBD1	SVAGQGFDGYT
TRBJ2-7	TRBV6-5	TRBD2	ASSPFAGGGEQY
TRBJ2-7	TRBV3-1	.	ASSQEGTRYEQY
TRBJ2-7	TRBV7-7	TRBD1	ASSPGQGGYYEQY
TRBJ2-1	TRBV2	TRBD2	ASSPVGKREYNEQF
TRBJ1-5	TRBV20-1	.	SARDSSLSGHQPQH
TRBJ2-1	TRBV27	TRBD2	ASSLGPSGSFNEQF
TRBJ2-6	TRBV2	.	ATRRDHSGANVLT
TRBJ1-2	TRBV29-1	.	SVGTTASYGYT
TRBJ2-3	TRBV20-1	.	SARDRPLGGGPRDTQY
TRBJ2-1	TRBV3-1	TRBD1	ASSSLQGARYNEQF
TRBJ2-1	TRBV7-9	TRBD1	ASSLGTGVTYNEQF